A selection of T cell receptor beta chains follows, all from one sample in a study of blood T cell repertoires in COVID-19. Method: immunoSEQ multiplex PCR; TCRdb's copy keeps in-frame clones and lacks some. The sample lists around 68,000 clones, under 85% seen once, with roughly a tenth in the top ten. The sample taken for sequencing was peripheral blood. Receptors originate from a woman aged 50 to 65 with acute or convalescent COVID-19. The CDR3 runs from the conserved cysteine through the conserved F or W. A D gene is named only where the DNA matches it firmly. Where a row states a size, it is once, few, many or the class of an expanded clone; other rows omit it.

clone_size j_call v_call d_call cdr3_aa cdr3_nt
once TRBJ1-2 TRBV19 TRBD1 CASSIKGAPYGYTF TGTGCCAGTAGTATAAAGGGGGCCCCCTATGGCTACACCTTC
NA TRBJ2-1 TRBV12-3/TRBV12-4 NA CASQTDSYNEQFF TGTGCCAGCCAGACAGATTCCTACAATGAGCAGTTCTTC
NA TRBJ1-5 TRBV18 TRBD1 CASSPTGAGNQPQHF TGTGCCAGCTCACCGACAGGGGCCGGCAATCAGCCCCAGCATTTT
NA TRBJ1-5 TRBV6-5 NA CASSYGRYQPQHF TGTGCCAGCAGTTACGGCAGATATCAGCCCCAGCATTTT
NA TRBJ2-7 TRBV11-2 TRBD1 CASSLGQSPYEQYF TGTGCCAGCAGCTTGGGACAGAGCCCCTACGAGCAGTACTTC
NA TRBJ2-7 TRBV18 NA CASSPPNPGAEQYF TGTGCCAGCTCACCACCGAATCCAGGGGCCGAGCAGTACTTC
few TRBJ1-3 TRBV18 NA CASSERAGDSGNTIYF TGTGCCAGCTCCGAACGCGCCGGGGACTCTGGAAACACCATATATTTT
NA TRBJ2-7 TRBV5-5 TRBD2 CASSLASLAGYEQYF TGTGCCAGCAGCTTGGCCTCACTAGCGGGTTACGAGCAGTACTTC
few TRBJ2-3 TRBV7-2 NA CASSSSSTDTQYF TGTGCCAGCAGCTCCTCCTCCACAGATACGCAGTATTTT
NA TRBJ2-5 TRBV5-6 NA CASSLGFQETQYF TGTGCCAGCAGCTTGGGCTTCCAGGAGACCCAGTACTTC
NA TRBJ2-7 TRBV6-5 TRBD2 CASRSTSGGAHEQYF TGTGCCAGCAGGTCGACTAGCGGGGGGGCCCACGAGCAGTACTTC